This TCR beta chain was retrieved from a study of tumor-infiltrating lymphocytes in primary liver carcinoma. Findings of the study overall: About 7.5-24% of top clones, no more, were shared by all five regions.

For each extraction, RNA and DNA were obtained together from roughly 20-30 mg of unsorted bulk tissue. Separate regions, five per tumor, were sampled. The researchers produced TCR beta cDNA from 450 to 600 ng total RNA with a constant-region primer. Modified slightly, ARM-PCR produced TCR beta libraries over three nested multiplex PCR rounds. PCR rounds one and two used TRBV1-TRBV30 forward primers with a C-beta reverse primer for around 11 cycles each. TCRdb ran MiXCR on the multiplex PCR reads and lists one entry per CDR3 protein. The sample has about 54,000 distinct CDR3 sequences; about 73% are singletons. Germline assignment: CDR1 MNHEY and CDR2 SVGEGT. The CDR3 spans 12 residues. V lost 7 bases, J lost 15 bases, and 20 bases lay in between. Concerning this clonotype: Its target is not known.

The specimen sequenced was liver tumor tissue from sampling region 2. Subset indicated: tumor region T2, inferior pole. The rearrangement links TRBV6-2 or TRBV6-3 to TRBJ2-3; tentatively, D is TRBD2 (6 bases). This receptor was identified in a man aged 35-49 years with primary liver carcinoma and hepatitis B virus infection. The CDR3 here is CASTTIGSDHYF. CDR3 bases: TGTGCCAGCACTACTATCGGGAGTGACCACTATTTT.